The source of this TCR beta chain is a study of blood T cell repertoires in COVID-19. Study-wide context: Collection of acute and convalescent COVID-19 samples took place in the United States, Italy and Spain. T cells, B-cell-depleted T cells, or PBMCs supplied cDNA or gDNA.

The CDR3 covers 15 residues. Germline V CDR1 and CDR2: LGHDT, YNNKEL (reference sequence). V lost 2 bases to trimming and J lost 7 bases; unmatched junction nucleotides: 8. TCRdb's table, derived via immunoSEQ multiplex PCR, lists solely in-frame clones and lacks some. The table includes about 88,000 clones, around nine tenths detected once. The chain joins TRBV3-1 (or the pseudogene TRBV3-2) to TRBJ1-2; 9 nucleotides match TRBD1. Sequencing used peripheral blood. The clonotype comes from a man aged 60-69 years with acute or convalescent COVID-19. Here the CDR3 DNA reads TGTGCCAGCAGCCAAACCGGGACAGGGATTGGTGGCTACACCTTC. Translated, it gives CASSQTGTGIGGYTF.